One and the same sample provided the 30 T cell receptor beta chains below, sequenced in a study of T cell repertoires in ileal Crohn's disease. Generated by immunoSEQ multiplex PCR, the TCRdb table keeps only in-frame clones and is missing some. Of tens of thousands of clones detected, approximately 88% appear once; the ten largest clones hold around 2.1%. Regarding time point: neoterminal ileum biopsy at postoperative endoscopy, about 6 months after surgery. The sequenced sample was ileal tissue. The receptors were gathered from an adult with Crohn's disease.

This clone showed up just once. The chain uses TRBV6-5 and TRBJ1-4; 8 bases agree with TRBD1. Germline-derived CDR1 and CDR2 are MNHEY and SVGAGI. This CDR3 comprises 14 residues. The trim removed 4 bases at V and 8 bases at J, leaving 6 bases unmatched. The CDR3 protein is CASSLRQGTEKLFF. CDR3 nucleotide sequence: TGTGCCAGCAGTTTACGACAGGGGACAGAAAAACTGTTTTTT.

The J gene is TRBJ1-2, the V gene TRBV19, with 7 bases fitting TRBD1. This CDR3 has 14 residues. In germline, CDR1 is LNHDA, CDR2 SQIVND (reference sequence). Trimming took 5 bases from V and 8 from J; bases not matched to a gene: 11. As DNA, the CDR3 is TGTGCCAGTAGTTCCAACGACAGGGTAGAAGGCTACACCTTC. Amino acid sequence: CASSSNDRVEGYTF.

The J gene is TRBJ1-2, the V gene TRBV6-1, with D possibly TRBD1 on 5 matching bases. The germline V and J ends were trimmed by 6 bases and 4 bases, with 18 bases remaining between them. CDR1 MNHNS and CDR2 SASEGT come from the germline V gene. The CDR3 is 15 amino acids. CDR3 residues: CASRAGLPGGYGYTF. DNA of the CDR3: TGTGCCAGCAGAGCGGGACTCCCTGGGGGCTATGGCTACACCTTC.

The J gene is TRBJ2-2, the V gene TRBV7-6; TRBD2 might be the D (6 bases). This CDR3 contains 17 residues. Trimming took 7 bases from V and 2 from J, leaving 20 bases between them. Germline assignment: CDR1 SGHVS and CDR2 FNYEAQ. The CDR3 sequence is CASTKNAGSINTGELFF. CDR3 nucleotides: TGTGCCAGCACAAAAAACGCGGGATCGATAAACACCGGGGAGCTGTTTTTT.

The rearrangement links TRBV9 to TRBJ2-1; 9 bases agree with TRBD2. Germline loops: CDR1 SGDLS, CDR2 YYNGEE. The CDR3 runs to 16 residues. J was trimmed by 3 bases and V by 2 bases; bases with no gene match: 6. The CDR3 DNA is TGTGCCAGCAGCGTTGGCGGGAGGGCCCTCTACAATGAGCAGTTCTTC. Protein: CASSVGGRALYNEQFF.

The gene calls are TRBV11-2 and TRBJ1-5; maybe TRBD1 (6 bases). The germline V gene has CDR1 SGHAT and CDR2 FQNNGV. Trimming cost V 1 base and J 3 bases, with 10 bases left between them. This CDR3 is built from 15 residues. The CDR3, as DNA: TGTGCCAGCAGCTTAGTTTCAGGGGACAATCAGCCCCAGCATTTT. It is translated as CASSLVSGDNQPQHF.

The gene calls are TRBV11-2 and TRBJ2-7; D gene ambiguous. Germline assignment: CDR1 SGHAT and CDR2 FQNNGV. Trimming left V 5 bases short and J 3 bases short, with 11 bases between. The CDR3 length is 13 residues. The CDR3 region has the DNA TGTGCCAGCAGCCCTCGACGGGTCTACGAGCAGTACTTC. This encodes CASSPRRVYEQYF.

The V gene is TRBV15, the J gene TRBJ1-6; no firm D call. V shed 0 bases and J shed 7 bases, with 10 bases lying between them. The CDR3 runs to 15 residues. Germline CDR1 LNHNV, CDR2 YYDKDF (reference sequence). CDR3 nucleotides: TGTGCCACCAGCAGAGAACGGACGGGAAATTCACCCCTCCACTTT. This translates into CATSRERTGNSPLHF.

V gene TRBV28 combines with J gene TRBJ2-1; 11 bases align to TRBD1. Germline V gene data show CDR1 as MDHEN and CDR2 as SYDVKM. The CDR3 totals 15 residues. J gave up 8 bases and V 3 bases, and 6 bases lay outside the gene matches. As DNA, the CDR3 is TGTGCCAGCAGTTTCCCCCGGACAGGGGGCGATGAGCAGTTCTTC. Translating gives CASSFPRTGGDEQFF.

V gene TRBV28 combines with J gene TRBJ1-6; TRBD1 matches 8 bases. The CDR3 has 16 amino acids. Germline CDR1 reads MDHEN; CDR2 reads SYDVKM. The J segment lost 7 bases and the V segment lost 5 bases, leaving 10 bases of the junction unmatched. Here the CDR3 reads CASSPRGQGSNSPLHF. In DNA, the CDR3 is TGTGCCAGCAGTCCCAGAGGACAGGGATCGAATTCACCCCTCCACTTT.

The rearrangement joins TRBV21-1 to TRBJ2-7; the DNA was not used to check the table's D call, TRBD1. TRBV21-1 is reported as a pseudogene. CDR3 length: 15 residues. The CDR3 DNA is TGTGCCAGCAGCAGTCAACAGGTAGCACTTTACGAGCAGTACGTC. Translation: CASSSQQVALYEQYV.

The CDR3: CASSWIQGSYGYTF. DNA of the CDR3: TGTGCCAGCAGCTGGATTCAGGGTTCCTATGGCTACACCTTC. The gene calls are TRBV7-2 and TRBJ1-2, with a weak D call TRBD1 (5 bases). Germline V gene sequence: CDR1 SGHTA, CDR2 FQGNSA. V dropped 4 bases and J dropped 4 bases, with 13 bases sitting between them. This CDR3 has 14 amino acids.

The J gene is TRBJ2-1, the V gene TRBV29-1; a possible D gene is TRBD1 (6 bases). The CDR3 consists of 12 residues. V gave up 7 bases and J gave up 7 bases, with 14 bases separating them. From germline, CDR1 is SQVTM and CDR2 ANQGSEA. The CDR3 sequence is CSATQGLNEQFF. In nucleotides, the CDR3 is TGCAGCGCCACACAGGGTTTGAATGAGCAGTTCTTC.

This clone was detected once. The chain couples TRBV5-1 to TRBJ2-1; D perhaps matches TRBD2 (5 bases). In germline, CDR1 is SGHRS, CDR2 YFSETQ. This CDR3 contains 19 residues. Trimming pared 0 bases from V and 2 bases from J, leaving 21 bases between. The CDR3 is CASSLVGLGRLNTYNEQFF. CDR3 DNA: TGCGCCAGCAGCTTGGTAGGATTGGGCAGACTAAATACCTACAATGAGCAGTTCTTC. Looking up the rest from reference TRBV5-1 and TRBJ2-1 gives the full variable domain: KAGVTQTPRYLIKTRGQQVTLSCSPISGHRSVSWYQQTPGQGLQFLFEYFSETQRNKGNFPGRFSGRQFSNSRSEMNVSTLELGDSALYLCASSLVGLGRLNTYNEQFFGPGTRLTVL.

This chain uses TRBV5-1 with TRBJ2-7, with 8 bases that match TRBD2. CDR1 is SGHRS, CDR2 YFSETQ, per germline. The junction had 12 bases not matched to a gene; V was cut back by 1 base and J by 3 bases. This CDR3 is 17 amino acids long. CDR3 loop: CASSLSPLSSGDYEQYV. Here the CDR3 DNA reads TGCGCCAGCAGCTTGAGCCCATTGAGTAGCGGGGACTACGAGCAGTACGTC.

The rearrangement uses TRBV7-2 and TRBJ2-7, with TRBD1 matching over 10 bases. Losses at the gene ends were 1 base for V and 2 bases for J; bases not matched to a gene: 11. The CDR3 spans 18 residues. Per germline, CDR1 SGHTA and CDR2 FQGNSA. The CDR3 sequence: CASSLVLGQGMFTYEQYF. As DNA, the CDR3 is TGTGCCAGCAGCTTAGTTCTGGGACAGGGGATGTTTACCTACGAGCAGTACTTC.

The chain carries TRBV6-5 and TRBJ1-1; D not certain. Trimming removed 8 bases at V and 5 bases at J, with 15 bases between. The CDR3 runs 13 residues. Germline CDR1 and CDR2: MNHEY and SVGAGI. The CDR3 reads CASSTGKYTEAFF. As DNA, the CDR3 is TGTGCCAGCTCCACCGGGAAGTATACTGAAGCTTTCTTT.

The chain has TRBV5-1 and TRBJ1-1; 9 bases fit TRBD1. The length of the CDR3 is 15 residues. Germline CDR1 and CDR2: SGHRS and YFSETQ. Germline trimming cut 2 bases from V and 5 bases from J; bases unmatched to any gene: 7. Here the CDR3 reads CASSLWDRANTEAFF. CDR3 DNA: TGCGCCAGCAGCTTATGGGACAGGGCGAATACTGAAGCTTTCTTT. Full variable domain (remainder filled in from reference TRBV5-1 and TRBJ1-1): KAGVTQTPRYLIKTRGQQVTLSCSPISGHRSVSWYQQTPGQGLQFLFEYFSETQRNKGNFPGRFSGRQFSNSRSEMNVSTLELGDSALYLCASSLWDRANTEAFFGQGTRLTVV.

This chain links TRBV27 with TRBJ2-3; a weak D match, TRBD2 (5 bases). CDR1 and CDR2 (germline): MNHEY, SMNVEV (reference sequence). V was cut by 3 bases and J by 4 bases, with 8 bases left in between. This CDR3 spans 13 amino acids. The CDR3 here is CASSFLSADTQYF. The DNA of the CDR3 is TGTGCCAGCAGTTTCCTTAGCGCAGATACGCAGTATTTT.

This chain uses TRBV6-5 with TRBJ1-1, with TRBD1 matching over 7 bases. There are 11 residues in the CDR3. After removal of 6 bases from V and 8 bases from J, the junction contained 3 bases not matched to a gene. CDR1 is MNHEY, CDR2 SVGAGI, per germline. CDR3: CASSQGQEAFF. The CDR3 nucleotides read TGTGCCAGCAGCCAGGGACAGGAAGCTTTCTTT.

The chain joins TRBV28 to TRBJ1-1; the match to TRBD1 covers 10 bases. The germline gives CDR1 MDHEN, CDR2 SYDVKM. V dropped 6 bases and J dropped 0; count of bases not matched to a gene: 1. The CDR3 has 14 residues. The CDR3 DNA reads TGTGCCAGCAGGACAGGGGGCTTGAACACTGAAGCTTTCTTT. It encodes CASRTGGLNTEAFF.

This clone was found once. Written as DNA, the CDR3 is TGTGCCACCGCGGGACAGGGGGGTGATACGCAGTATTTT. Translated: CATAGQGGDTQYF. The gene calls are TRBV15 and TRBJ2-3, with 11 bases lining up with TRBD1. Trimming removed 8 bases from V and 6 bases from J; junction bases left unmatched: 4. The germline gives CDR1 LNHNV, CDR2 YYDKDF (reference sequence). The CDR3 sequence is 13 residues long.

The rearrangement links TRBV4-1 to TRBJ2-1; D is perhaps TRBD1 (5 bases). CDR1 and CDR2 (germline): MGHRA, YSYEKL. The CDR3 contains 13 residues. Trimming took off 5 bases at V and 7 bases at J, with 12 bases between the two ends. CDR3: CASSFDKGNEQFF. CDR3 coding DNA: TGCGCCAGCAGCTTTGACAAGGGGAATGAGCAGTTCTTC.

This chain uses TRBV5-1 with TRBJ2-1, with 9 bases lining up with TRBD1. V trimming: 3 bases; J trimming: 8 bases; junction bases outside the gene matches: 9. This CDR3 is built from 15 residues. Germline values: CDR1 SGHRS, CDR2 YFSETQ. The CDR3 sequence: CASSWEGQGTDEQFF. CDR3 sequence (DNA): TGCGCCAGCAGCTGGGAGGGACAGGGTACCGATGAGCAGTTCTTC.

This clone was recorded only once. The chain joins TRBV20-1 to TRBJ2-1, with D tentatively TRBD1 (5 bases). From germline, CDR1 is DFQATT and CDR2 SNEGSKA (reference sequence). The V gene lost 7 bases and the J gene lost 7 bases, with 11 bases spanning the gap. This CDR3 spans 11 amino acids. CDR3 protein: CSVQASNEQFF. In nucleotides, the CDR3 is TGCAGTGTACAGGCCTCTAATGAGCAGTTCTTC.

The chain couples TRBV5-1 to TRBJ2-7, with D tentatively TRBD1 (6 bases). Trimming pared 4 bases from V and 4 bases from J, leaving 12 bases between. This CDR3 has 13 residues. Per germline, CDR1 SGHRS and CDR2 YFSETQ. The CDR3, as DNA: TGCGCCAGCAGCGTGGACAGCTTTTACGAGCAGTACGTC. This codes for CASSVDSFYEQYV.

The V gene is TRBV7-2, the J gene TRBJ2-3; 12 bases line up with TRBD2. The CDR3 loop spans 15 amino acids. The germline CDR1 and CDR2 sequences are SGHTA and FQGNSA. The V and J ends lost 5 bases and 8 bases, in that order; junction bases with no gene match: 8. CDR3 bases: TGTGCCAGCAGCCCGACTAGCGGGAGTACTAGTACGCAGTATTTT. Translation: CASSPTSGSTSTQYF.

V usage is TRBV19 and J usage is TRBJ1-2; 9 bases match TRBD1. Germline CDR1 reads LNHDA; CDR2 reads SQIVND (reference sequence). V shed 5 bases and J 6 bases; nucleotides not matched to a gene: 13. CDR3 length equals 16 residues. CDR3 protein: CASSLTRRDRVHGYTF. CDR3 bases: TGTGCCAGTAGTCTGACCCGGCGGGACAGGGTCCATGGCTACACCTTC. Complete variable domain (other parts from reference TRBV19 and TRBJ1-2): DGGITQSPKYLFRKEGQNVTLSCEQNLNHDAMYWYRQDPGQGLRLIYYSQIVNDFQKGDIAEGYSVSREKKESFPLTVTSAQKNPTAFYLCASSLTRRDRVHGYTFGSGTRLTVV.

The V call is TRBV28, the J call TRBJ1-2, with D maybe TRBD1 (5 bases). The germline gives CDR1 MDHEN, CDR2 SYDVKM. Trimming cost V 4 bases and J 6 bases, with 12 bases left between them. This CDR3 has 13 amino acids. CDR3 amino acids: CASSSLQVDGYTF. The CDR3 DNA follows: TGTGCCAGCAGTTCGTTACAGGTAGATGGCTACACCTTC.

V and J are TRBV30 and TRBJ1-2; no definite D call. Germline-derived CDR1 and CDR2 are GTSNPN and SVGIG (reference sequence). CDR3 length equals 13 residues. Trimming took 5 bases from V and 8 from J, leaving 18 bases between them. The CDR3 DNA sequence: TGTGCCTGGGCTCGCGGCCCGGGAGGCGGCTACACCTTC. Amino acid sequence: CAWARGPGGGYTF.